Listed here are 25 T cell receptor beta chains from one sample, sequenced in a study of cytomegalovirus exposure and HLA in healthy donors. The PCR used 60 Vbeta and 13 Jbeta primers. Sequencing used immunoSEQ multiplex PCR; TCRdb keeps in-frame clones, though not all of them. The profile shows some 120,000 clones, less than 20% of them singletons. Input material: PBMCs. These receptor sequences come from a woman under 30 in good health and CMV-seronegative.

There are a few counts of this clone. V gene TRBV5-1 combines with J gene TRBJ2-5, with 8 bases matching TRBD2. The end of the DNA aligns better with TRBJ2-7, so the J call may be wrong. CDR3 length equals 16 residues. Germline values: CDR1 SGHRS, CDR2 YFSETQ. The DNA of the CDR3 is TGCGCCAGCTCCCCCTGGGAAGGTAGCGGGATAGGCGAGCAGTACTTC. Its protein product is CASSPWEGSGIGEQYF.

The V call is TRBV30, the J call TRBJ2-5, with D uncertain. Germline CDR1 GTSNPN, CDR2 SVGIG (reference sequence). The V gene lost 3 bases and the J gene lost 2 bases, with 10 bases spanning the gap. This CDR3 has 13 residues. CDR3 loop: CAWRASPQETQYF. In DNA, the CDR3 is TGTGCCTGGAGGGCCTCACCTCAAGAGACCCAGTACTTC.

This clone was seen only a few times. The genes are TRBV27 and TRBJ1-1, with TRBD1 identical over 7 bases. Losses at the gene ends were 5 bases for V and 4 bases for J; bases not matched to a gene: 7. Germline lookup yields CDR1 MNHEY and CDR2 SMNVEV (reference sequence). CDR3 length equals 14 residues. The CDR3 loop is CASSPLTGSTEAFF. The CDR3 DNA sequence: TGTGCCAGCAGTCCTCTGACAGGGAGCACTGAAGCTTTCTTT.

This clone was detected a few times. J is TRBJ2-7 and V is TRBV7-9; 8 bases fit TRBD2. This CDR3 spans 14 amino acids. Germline-derived CDR1 and CDR2 are SEHNR and FQNEAQ (reference sequence). The junction had 2 bases not matched to a gene; V was cut back by 2 bases and J by 2 bases. The CDR3 DNA follows: TGTGCCAGCAGCTTAACTAGCGGCCCCTACGAGCAGTACTTC. Translation gives CASSLTSGPYEQYF.

This chain joins TRBV30 and TRBJ2-5; the D gene is possibly TRBD2 (6 bases). The germline V gene encodes CDR1 GTSNPN and CDR2 SVGIG (reference sequence). Trimming shortened V by 3 bases and J by 4 bases, and 21 bases separated the two germline ends. CDR3 length: 16 residues. The CDR3 reads CAWRDIRAGRGETQYF. The DNA for the CDR3 is TGTGCCTGGAGGGATATCAGGGCGGGGAGAGGAGAGACCCAGTACTTC.

This clone showed up just a few times. This chain uses TRBV15 with TRBJ2-7, with D hard to call. The V gene's germline CDR1 is LNHNV and CDR2 YYDKDF (reference sequence). V dropped 0 bases and J dropped 10 bases, with 16 bases sitting between them. The CDR3 consists of 14 residues. The CDR3 region is CATSRDHTAGDQYF. The CDR3 coding sequence is TGTGCCACCAGCAGAGATCACACCGCAGGCGACCAGTACTTC.

The chain uses TRBV28 and TRBJ2-7; 9 positions match TRBD1. CDR3 length: 14 amino acids. The germline CDR1 and CDR2 sequences are MDHEN and SYDVKM. V lost 8 bases to trimming and J lost 1 base; unmatched junction nucleotides: 6. DNA of the CDR3: TGTGCCAGCGGAATACAGGGGGCATCCTACGAGCAGTACTTC. Translating gives CASGIQGASYEQYF.

This clone turned up a few times. CDR3 coding DNA: TGTGCCAGCAGCGTTCCTGGACTAGCCAGAACAGATACGCAGTATTTT. Its protein is CASSVPGLARTDTQYF. This sequence joins TRBV5-4 and TRBJ2-3; 8 nucleotides align to TRBD2. J gave up 3 bases and V 4 bases, and 10 bases lay outside the gene matches. This CDR3 has 16 residues. Germline values: CDR1 SGHNT, CDR2 YYREEE (reference sequence). Full variable domain (missing parts from reference TRBV5-4 and TRBJ2-3): ETGVTQSPTHLIKTRGQQVTLRCSSQSGHNTVSWYQQALGQGPQFIFQYYREEENGRGNFPPRFSGLQFPNYSSELNVNALELDDSALYLCASSVPGLARTDTQYFGPGTRLTVL.

The rearrangement links TRBV2 to TRBJ2-7, with TRBD2 identical over 12 bases. This CDR3 contains 16 residues. Unmatched junction bases numbered 6, after V lost 2 bases and J lost 4 bases. Germline assignment: CDR1 SNHLY and CDR2 FYNNEI. In DNA form, the CDR3 reads TGTGCCAGCAGTGAATCGAGACTAGCGGGAGAGTACGAGCAGTACTTC. As protein: CASSESRLAGEYEQYF.

The chain employs TRBV2 and TRBJ1-1; TRBD1 might be the D (5 bases). V lost 6 bases, J lost 1 base, and 9 bases lay in between. The CDR3 has 13 residues. Germline-derived CDR1 and CDR2 are SNHLY and FYNNEI. CDR3 in amino acids: CASRETENTEAFF. CDR3 DNA sequence: TGTGCCAGCAGAGAGACAGAGAACACTGAAGCTTTCTTT.

The genes are TRBV5-4 and TRBJ2-5; 10 nucleotides agree with TRBD2. The germline gives CDR1 SGHNT, CDR2 YYREEE (reference sequence). The CDR3 is made up of 17 amino acids. With V trimmed by 2 bases and J by 0 bases, 7 bases remained unmatched. DNA of the CDR3: TGTGCCAGCAGCTTTTTCGGTAGCGGGGGGCACCAAGAGACCCAGTACTTC. Amino acid sequence: CASSFFGSGGHQETQYF.

In this sample, this clone turned up a few times. V gene TRBV5-4 combines with J gene TRBJ2-1; the D gene is possibly TRBD1 (6 bases). V was trimmed by 4 bases and J by 2 bases, leaving 16 bases between them. Germline values: CDR1 SGHNT, CDR2 YYREEE (reference sequence). The CDR3 totals 16 residues. In DNA form, the CDR3 reads TGTGCCAGCAGCCCCACAGGACAGCCGACCTACAATGAGCAGTTCTTC. Encoded protein: CASSPTGQPTYNEQFF.

The rearrangement joins TRBV4-3 to TRBJ1-2, with 8 bases fitting TRBD1. The ends lost 4 bases at V and 6 bases at J; junction bases unmatched: 7. The CDR3 is made up of 14 amino acids. Germline CDR1 LGHNA, CDR2 YSLEER. CDR3 nucleotides: TGCGCCAGCAGCCTCGGACAGGGCGGGGATGGCTACACCTTC. It specifies CASSLGQGGDGYTF.

The chain links TRBV6-1 to TRBJ2-7; maybe TRBD1 (5 bases). CDR1 is MNHNS and CDR2 is SASEGT in the germline V gene. This CDR3 region has 15 residues. V dropped 7 bases and J dropped 2 bases, with 18 bases sitting between them. CDR3 amino acids: CASKLGPFRPYEQYF. The DNA for the CDR3 is TGTGCCAGCAAACTGGGGCCCTTTCGGCCCTACGAGCAGTACTTC.

The chain carries TRBV6-7 and TRBJ2-7, with D possibly matching TRBD2 (5 bases). TRBV6-7 is annotated as an ORF whose role is uncertain. V shed 2 bases and J shed 3 bases, with 17 bases lying between them. The CDR3 totals 16 residues. The CDR3, as DNA: TGTGCCAGCAGTTACCCTAGACGGGGATCCCTCTACGAGCAGTACTTC. Translation gives CASSYPRRGSLYEQYF.

The chain links TRBV19 to TRBJ1-3; maybe TRBD1 (5 bases). The CDR3 has 14 amino acids. In germline, CDR1 is LNHDA, CDR2 SQIVND (reference sequence). V was cut by 9 bases and J by 2 bases, with 14 bases left in between. The CDR3 region is CASAGGNAGNTIYF. DNA of the CDR3: TGTGCCAGCGCCGGGGGTAACGCTGGAAACACCATATATTTT. The full variable domain, rest sourced from reference TRBV19 and TRBJ1-3, is DGGITQSPKYLFRKEGQNVTLSCEQNLNHDAMYWYRQDPGQGLRLIYYSQIVNDFQKGDIAEGYSVSREKKESFPLTVTSAQKNPTAFYLCASAGGNAGNTIYFGEGSWLTVV.

The chain employs TRBV10-1 and TRBJ1-2; the D is unclear. This CDR3 has 16 amino acids. The ends were cut back, 6 bases at V and 4 bases at J, with 21 bases in the middle. The germline gives CDR1 WNHNN, CDR2 SYGVQD (reference sequence). CDR3 sequence: CASSSPKPCPLYGYTF. The CDR3 DNA reads as TGCGCCAGCAGCTCCCCTAAGCCCTGCCCTCTCTATGGCTACACCTTC.

This clone was found a few times. This chain uses TRBV30 with TRBJ2-1; TRBD2 aligns across 11 bases. The CDR3 runs to 12 residues. The V and J ends lost 1 base and 12 bases, in that order; junction bases with no gene match: 2. Germline V gene data show CDR1 as GTSNPN and CDR2 as SVGIG (reference sequence). CDR3 region: CAWSALAGGQFF. In nucleotides, the CDR3 is TGTGCCTGGAGTGCCCTAGCGGGAGGGCAGTTCTTC.

The V gene is TRBV11-2, the J gene TRBJ2-1; 8 positions match TRBD2. The CDR3 consists of 18 residues. Germline CDR1 is SGHAT and CDR2 is FQNNGV. V was pared by 6 bases and J by 5 bases, with 18 bases of the junction left unmatched. For the CDR3, the DNA is TGTGCCAGCAGACCGGCCCCCGCAGCGGGAGCTAACGACAATGAGCAGTTCTTC. This sequence encodes CASRPAPAAGANDNEQFF.

CDR3 protein: CASSQLGARSGNTIYF. The CDR3 bases are TGCGCCAGCAGCCAGCTGGGGGCAAGATCTGGAAACACCATATATTTT. This chain uses TRBV4-1 with TRBJ1-3; tentatively, D is TRBD1 (6 bases). From germline, CDR1 is MGHRA and CDR2 YSYEKL. CDR3 length: 16 amino acids. V lost 3 bases to trimming and J lost 1 base, with 13 bases between them.

The V call is TRBV6-6, the J call TRBJ2-1, with 15 bases lining up with TRBD2. After removal of 7 bases from V and 9 bases from J, the junction contained 10 bases not matched to a gene. CDR1 MNHNY and CDR2 SVGAGI come from the germline V gene (reference sequence). The CDR3 is made up of 16 amino acids. The chain's CDR3 is CASTFGLAGGDGEQFF. The CDR3 DNA reads as TGTGCCAGCACTTTCGGACTAGCGGGGGGGGACGGTGAGCAGTTCTTC.

The chain joins TRBV9 to TRBJ1-5; 10 nucleotides match TRBD1. Trimming took 0 bases from V and 4 from J; bases not matched to a gene: 1. Germline CDR1 and CDR2: SGDLS and YYNGEE. CDR3 size: 15 residues. CDR3 amino acids: CASSVGGQGNQPQHF. CDR3 coding DNA: TGTGCCAGCAGCGTAGGGGGACAGGGGAATCAGCCCCAGCATTTT. Drawing the rest from reference TRBV9 and TRBJ1-5, the complete variable domain is DSGVTQTPKHLITATGQRVTLRCSPRSGDLSVYWYQQSLDQGLQFLIQYYNGEERAKGNILERFSAQQFPDLHSELNLSSLELGDSALYFCASSVGGQGNQPQHFGDGTRLSIL.

In DNA form, the CDR3 reads TGCGCCAGCAGACTCGGGGGGAACACTGAAGCTTTCTTT. This codes for CASRLGGNTEAFF. V usage is TRBV5-1 and J usage is TRBJ1-1; TRBD1 might be the D (5 bases). CDR3 size: 13 residues. Deletions cut 5 bases from V and 1 base from J, with 9 bases between. Germline CDR1 and CDR2: SGHRS and YFSETQ.

This clone was seen only a few times. The genes are TRBV29-1 and TRBJ1-5; D is uncertain. From germline, CDR1 is SQVTM and CDR2 ANQGSEA. The CDR3 has 14 amino acids. V was cut by 5 bases and J by 5 bases, with 16 bases left in between. The CDR3 reads CSVSSSPGDQPQHF. The CDR3 nucleotides read TGCAGCGTTAGCAGCTCACCCGGAGATCAGCCCCAGCATTTT.

This clone appeared a few times. This chain uses TRBV11-2 with TRBJ2-2, with 11 bases matching TRBD2. Trimming took 6 bases from V and 2 from J; bases not matched to a gene: 5. The CDR3 covers 16 residues. Germline-derived CDR1 and CDR2 are SGHAT and FQNNGV. CDR3 sequence: CASRQRLAGNTGELFF. DNA for the CDR3: TGTGCCAGCAGGCAAAGACTAGCGGGAAACACCGGGGAGCTGTTTTTT.